Each of the 14 T cell receptor beta chains below was sequenced from the same sample in a study of CD8 T cells in Susac syndrome. A quantity of 0.5 to 1 ug RNA underwent reverse transcription using random hexamers. TCRdb processed the immunoSEQ multiplex PCR reads anew with MiXCR; each CDR3 protein has one entry. The repertoire consists of just under 95,000 distinct CDR3 sequences, with 85% to 95% occurring once and the leading ten covering about 0.28%. The sequenced sample consisted of CD4+ T cells from PBMCs. The receptors originated from a human donor with Susac syndrome.

The CDR3: CASSLQQEGANVLTF. CDR3 bases: TGTGCCAGCAGCTTGCAGCAAGAGGGGGCCAACGTCCTGACTTTC. This sequence joins TRBV11-2 and TRBJ2-6; D remains ambiguous. The CDR3 consists of 15 residues. Trimming pared 3 bases from V and 4 bases from J, leaving 10 bases between. Germline-derived CDR1 and CDR2 are SGHAT and FQNNGV. Using reference TRBV11-2 and TRBJ2-6 for the parts outside the CDR3, the full variable domain is EAGVAQSPRYKIIEKRQSVAFWCNPISGHATLYWYQQILGQGPKLLIQFQNNGVVDDSQLPKDRFSAERLKGVDSTLKIQPAKLEDSAVYLCASSLQQEGANVLTFGAGSRLTVL.

V is TRBV29-1 and J is TRBJ1-2, with D unclear. CDR1 is SQVTM, CDR2 ANQGSEA, per germline. CDR3 size: 12 residues. Trimming pared 6 bases from V and 10 bases from J, leaving 18 bases between. CDR3 sequence reads: CSVRLSLSSYTF. CDR3 DNA sequence: TGCAGCGTGCGATTGTCACTAAGTTCCTACACCTTC.

This sequence joins TRBV29-1 and TRBJ2-1, with 11 bases aligning to TRBD2. The junction had 13 bases not matched to a gene; V was cut back by 6 bases and J by 3 bases. There are 17 residues in the CDR3. CDR1 is SQVTM and CDR2 is ANQGSEA in the germline V gene. The CDR3 DNA reads TGCAGCGTCGCCCTAGCGGGGGGCCCTTTCCTCTACAATGAGCAGTTCTTC. Its translation is CSVALAGGPFLYNEQFF.

The chain couples TRBV9 to TRBJ1-3; weak D call: TRBD1 (5 bases). CDR1 and CDR2 (germline): SGDLS, YYNGEE. This CDR3 is 17 amino acids long. Trimming removed 2 bases at V and 0 bases at J, with 15 bases between. CDR3 sequence: CASSVTGRLDSGNTIYF. In DNA form, the CDR3 reads TGTGCCAGCAGCGTCACGGGGCGCCTAGACTCTGGAAACACCATATATTTT.

J is TRBJ2-7 and V is TRBV12-3 or TRBV12-4; 8 nucleotides agree with TRBD1. The CDR3 runs to 14 residues. The V gene end was trimmed by 1 base and the J gene end by 3 bases; junction bases not matched to a gene: 2. CDR3 DNA: TGTGCCAGCAGTTTAGGACAGGGGCTCTACGAGCAGTACTTC. Residues: CASSLGQGLYEQYF.

The V gene is TRBV3-1, the J gene TRBJ2-3; TRBD1 matches at 7 bases. There are 15 residues in the CDR3. Germline V lookup: CDR1 LGHDT, CDR2 YNNKEL (reference sequence). The V segment lost 1 base and the J segment 2 bases; nucleotides outside the gene matches: 3. CDR3 loop: CASSQGQGFTDTQYF. The CDR3, as DNA: TGTGCCAGCAGCCAAGGACAGGGTTTCACAGATACGCAGTATTTT.

V and J are TRBV7-2 and TRBJ1-2, with TRBD1 as a possible D gene (5 bases). Germline loops: CDR1 SGHTA, CDR2 FQGNSA. The CDR3 has 14 amino acids. V was clipped by 5 bases and J by 7 bases, with 17 bases between them. The CDR3 reads CASSPRPGEGGYTF. The DNA of the CDR3 is TGTGCCAGCAGCCCACGTCCGGGGGAGGGTGGCTACACCTTC.

The J gene is TRBJ2-1, the V gene TRBV2; D uncertain. V was cut by 3 bases and J by 1 base, with 10 bases left in between. Germline V gene lookup returns CDR1 SNHLY and CDR2 FYNNEI. The CDR3 is 15 amino acids. The chain's CDR3 is CASSDWAESYNEQFF. CDR3 sequence (DNA): TGTGCCAGCAGTGACTGGGCTGAGTCCTACAATGAGCAGTTCTTC.

The chain carries TRBV24-1 and TRBJ1-1, with D hard to call. This CDR3 contains 14 residues. Germline loops: CDR1 KGHDR, CDR2 SFDVKD. V lost 3 bases and J 1 base, leaving 8 bases between the germline ends. CDR3 loop: CATSDGLRNTEAFF. The CDR3 nucleotides are TGTGCCACCAGTGATGGCCTGCGGAACACTGAAGCTTTCTTT.

Written as DNA, the CDR3 is TGCGCCAGCAGCTTCCTGAAAGATTCACCCCTCCACTTT. Amino acids: CASSFLKDSPLHF. The genes are TRBV5-1 and TRBJ1-6; D gene unclear. V lost 2 bases and J lost 8, with 8 bases in between. Germline assignment: CDR1 SGHRS and CDR2 YFSETQ. This CDR3 is built from 13 residues.

The chain links TRBV9 to TRBJ1-2, with 7 bases fitting TRBD1. The CDR3 is 14 amino acids. In germline, CDR1 is SGDLS, CDR2 YYNGEE. J was trimmed by 8 bases and V by 1 base; bases with no gene match: 8. CDR3 in DNA: TGTGCCAGCAGCGTACAGACAGGGCAAGGGGGCTACACCTTC. This sequence encodes CASSVQTGQGGYTF.

The V gene is TRBV6-1, the J gene TRBJ2-2; weak D call: TRBD1 (5 bases). Trimming removed 10 bases at V and 3 bases at J, with 18 bases between. The CDR3 is 15 residues long. Germline V gives CDR1 MNHNS, CDR2 SASEGT. CDR3: CATQSWGRDTGELFF. DNA for the CDR3: TGTGCCACCCAAAGCTGGGGCCGGGACACCGGGGAGCTGTTTTTT.

The chain carries TRBV28 and TRBJ2-7; D gene ambiguous. This CDR3 contains 16 residues. Germline values: CDR1 MDHEN, CDR2 SYDVKM. Trimming left V 2 bases short and J 0 bases short, with 14 bases between. CDR3 DNA: TGTGCCAGCAGTTTAGAGTATCTCCCGGGCTCCTACGAGCAGTACTTC. Residues: CASSLEYLPGSYEQYF.

This clonotype was counted between two and nine times. The chain uses TRBV5-4 and TRBJ1-1; D is unresolved. Germline V gene data show CDR1 as SGHNT and CDR2 as YYREEE (reference sequence). The CDR3 is made up of 13 amino acids. Trimming removed 2 bases from V and 1 base from J, with 6 bases in between. The CDR3 is CASSFGQNTEAFF. CDR3 coding DNA: TGTGCCAGCAGCTTCGGGCAGAACACTGAAGCTTTCTTT. Full variable domain (rest looked up from reference TRBV5-4 and TRBJ1-1): ETGVTQSPTHLIKTRGQQVTLRCSSQSGHNTVSWYQQALGQGPQFIFQYYREEENGRGNFPPRFSGLQFPNYSSELNVNALELDDSALYLCASSFGQNTEAFFGQGTRLTVV.